This passage covers 5 T cell receptor beta chains from one sample sequenced in a study of T-cell reconstitution after alpha-beta-depleted transplantation in children. Unique molecular identifiers were incorporated into the prepared TCRbeta library. TCRdb called the PCR reads again in MiXCR, with one record for every CDR3 protein. This table holds roughly 70,000 distinct CDR3 sequences, 4.9% found once. The source was PBMCs, mostly from graft donor cells, collected 180 days after TCRalphabeta/CD19-depleted stem cell transplant. These receptors were collected from a boy in the first two years of life who had a stem cell transplant for acute myeloid leukemia, so the T cells may come from the graft donor.

This clonotype was found many times. The V gene is TRBV7-6, the J gene TRBJ2-3; D call uncertain. Between the trimmed V and J ends, which lost 4 bases and 3 bases, there was a span of 8 bases. The CDR3 runs 13 residues. Germline V CDR1 and CDR2: SGHVS, FNYEAQ. The CDR3 bases are TGTGCCAGCAGCTCCTCATGGACAGATACGCAGTATTTT. Its protein is CASSSSWTDTQYF. Drawing the rest from reference TRBV7-6 and TRBJ2-3, the complete variable domain is GAGVSQSPRYKVTKRGQDVALRCDPISGHVSLYWYRQALGQGPEFLTYFNYEAQQDKSGLPNDRFSAERPEGSISTLTIQRTEQRDSAMYRCASSSSWTDTQYFGPGTRLTVL.

This clonotype was counted only a few times. The chain carries TRBV7-2 and TRBJ2-2; D perhaps matches TRBD2 (5 bases). This CDR3 region has 15 residues. Trimming stripped 3 bases from V and 2 bases from J, with 10 bases between. Germline loops: CDR1 SGHTA, CDR2 FQGNSA. The CDR3 reads CASSFDGLNTGELFF. CDR3 nucleotides: TGTGCCAGCAGCTTTGACGGACTCAACACCGGGGAGCTGTTTTTT.

This clonotype was recorded at least ten times. The V gene is TRBV7-9, the J gene TRBJ2-7; possibly TRBD1 for D (7 bases). This CDR3 region has 13 residues. Germline V gene sequence: CDR1 SEHNR, CDR2 FQNEAQ (reference sequence). Trimming shortened V by 1 base and J by 6 bases, and 10 bases separated the two germline ends. The CDR3 region has the DNA TGTGCCAGCAGCTTAGGGGGGGACAGCGAGCAGTACTTC. Protein: CASSLGGDSEQYF.

Many counts were recorded for this clonotype. The chain couples TRBV5-6 to TRBJ1-6; 7 positions match TRBD1. CDR1 SGHDT and CDR2 YYEEEE come from the germline V gene. CDR3 size: 12 residues. V lost 10 bases and J lost 8; bases outside the gene matches: 6. CDR3 sequence: CAAGGADSPLHF. The CDR3 coding sequence is TGTGCCGCAGGGGGAGCGGATTCACCCCTCCACTTT.

This clonotype has at least ten counts. The V call is TRBV4-2, the J call TRBJ2-2, with TRBD2 identical over 7 bases. CDR1 is LGHNA and CDR2 is YNFKEQ in the germline V gene. The CDR3 sequence is 16 residues long. V dropped 1 base and J dropped 3; count of bases not matched to a gene: 5. In nucleotides, the CDR3 is TGTGCCAGCAGCCAAGGAATAGCGGGTTACACCGGGGAGCTGTTTTTT. This sequence encodes CASSQGIAGYTGELFF.